Described below is a single TCR beta chain sequence and its context. With a much larger clone just one base away, this may be a read error. The conserved final phenylalanine or tryptophan is absent from the CDR3, which likely points to a read error. Patients aged 18 to 65 had newly diagnosed hyperthyroidism of under 2 months' duration. What was amplified from RNA transcripts were TCR beta CDR3 regions. The TCR CDR3 was amplified in a first-round RT-PCR using the HTBI primer set. TCRdb reprocessed the multiplex PCR reads with MiXCR, giving one entry per CDR3 protein. The table has nearly 750,000 distinct CDR3 sequences, around 40% seen once; the top ten hold roughly 31%. V was trimmed by 0 bases and J by 11 bases, leaving 16 bases between them. The length of the CDR3 is 14 residues. The germline V gene has CDR1 WNHNN and CDR2 SYGVQD (reference sequence). These data originate in a study of T cells in Graves' hyperthyroidism and ophthalmopathy.

The V gene is TRBV10-1, the J gene TRBJ1-1; TRBD1 might be the D (5 bases). Sequenced input: blood. The TCR was taken from a woman between 40 and 50 years old with Graves' hyperthyroidism. The CDR3 is CASSESAFVGTAFL. Here the CDR3 DNA reads TGCGCCAGCAGTGAGTCAGCATTCGTGGGGACCGCTTTCCTT.